This T cell receptor beta chain was identified during a study of PD-L1 blockade in urothelial cancer (dated by TCRdb to 2016 to 2017). For the study in its entirety: All patients started therapy around 2014 and received atezolizumab 1,200 mg intravenously every 3 weeks. Twenty-five of 29 patients were identified as males with urothelial cancer of bladder origin, and a prior smoking history was reported by 18 of 29 patients. An ECOG performance status of 0 or 1 was recorded for the patients, and 0 to 3 prior chemotherapy regimens had been received by the patients. Blood samples were analyzed 3 weeks after the start of treatment (second dose) and 6 weeks after the start of treatment. Blood samples yielded a median of around 140,000 T cells and roughly 83,000 unique TCRs, with median clonality 0.080. An exploratory multi-omic analysis was conducted of the somatic, immune and clinical correlates of response to PD-L1 blockade with atezolizumab in urothelial cancer. TCR sequencing covered pretreatment tumor samples and matched, serially collected peripheral blood taken before and after atezolizumab treatment. Durable clinical benefit was defined as a progression-free survival longer than 6 months, and TCR features were additionally tested against progression-free survival and overall survival. In the same patients, pretreatment tumors underwent whole exome sequencing and RNA sequencing in addition to TCR sequencing. Nine patients reached durable clinical benefit, while roughly 22 patients did not. Pretreatment blood TCR-seq was available for about 28 patients, at least one posttreatment blood collection was obtained for 24 patients, and tumor TCR-seq was available for 24 patients. On the study overall, not on this receptor specifically: A pretreatment peripheral blood TCR clonality below the median was linked to improved progression-free and overall survival. Greater expansion of tumor-associated TCR clones in peripheral blood 3 weeks after the start of treatment was observed in patients with durable benefit (n of about 22, p = 0.022). Small sample size (n of about 30) and many exploratory analyses mean the results are intended to be hypothesis-generating.

Points on this clone: What this receptor recognizes is not known. Base qualities are not at hand, and no much larger clone is one base apart.

Each PCR received spiked-in synthetic TCR analog templates so that absolute template abundance could be estimated from read counts. The immunoSEQ assay used bias-controlled V and J gene primers to amplify TCRbeta CDR3 regions from genomic DNA. Sequencing of rearranged TCRbeta segments was performed at approximately 20X coverage. Per the source publication's procedure: Clustering was used to correct sequencing errors, and CDR3s were annotated against IMGT so that V, D and J genes could be assigned. Downstream analyses used only productive TCRbeta rearrangements and left out out-of-frame or stop-codon sequences. Clonality was calculated as one minus the Shannon entropy normalized by the log of the number of unique productive sequences. Clones differing between time points or between blood and tumor were identified by Fisher's exact test with Benjamini-Hochberg correction at adjusted p below 0.01. TCRdb carries this immuneACCESS record with in-frame sequences only. Its versions omit some clonotypes, under half of them owing to an unresolved V gene in the studies checked, with the rest unexplained. That table gives V, J and clone size, and the DNA gave D and trimming. The sample contains about 130,000 clones, 86% of them found a single time. Together, the top ten hold 2.4% of the sample.

Sample time point, as interpreted from the label and publication: peripheral blood 6 weeks after treatment start. A total of 25 to 30 patients with locally advanced or metastatic urothelial carcinoma, treated at Memorial Sloan Kettering on a trial protocol, made up the cohort. Peripheral blood mononuclear cells were collected pretreatment and during treatment, with between 1 and 8 total time points per patient. The Qiagen DNeasy Blood extraction kit was used to purify genomic DNA from total PBMCs and from tumor samples. PBMCs were collected pretreatment and during treatment, and were isolated and stored as previously described. Spanning cysteine to phenylalanine, the CDR3 consists of 12 amino acids. Only CDR3 DNA remains: 36 bases, in frame from the first base. The germline V gene specifies MDHEN as CDR1 and SYDVKM as CDR2. From V the trimming removes 8 bases and from J it removes 2 bases, while the gene matches leave 3 bases of the junction unaccounted for.

This clonotype was sampled from a man aged 45-65 years with urothelial cancer. The V and J segments used are TRBV28 and TRBJ2-7, with 7 bases matching TRBD1. This sample comprised PBMCs, obtained around atezolizumab (anti-PD-L1) treatment. The encoded CDR3 is CASRQGTYEQYF. The bases are TGTGCCAGCCGACAGGGAACCTACGAGCAGTACTTC. The CDR3, completed at both ends by the reference TRBV28 and TRBJ2-7 genes, gives the full variable domain DVKVTQSSRYLVKRTGEKVFLECVQDMDHENMFWYRQDPGLGLRLIYFSYDVKMKEKGDIPEGYSVSREKKERFSLILESASTNQTSMYLCASRQGTYEQYFGPGTRLTVT.